These 6 T cell receptor beta chains came from one sample sequenced in a study of cytomegalovirus exposure and HLA in healthy donors. Use of 60 Vbeta and 13 Jbeta primers characterized the PCR. Sequencing used immunoSEQ multiplex PCR; TCRdb keeps in-frame clones, though not all of them. The table includes about 120,000 clones, roughly four fifths detected once. The sample consisted of PBMCs. All receptors come from a woman between 40 and 50 years old in good health and CMV-seronegative.

Only one count was recorded for this clone. The V call is TRBV6-1, the J call TRBJ1-2; TRBD1 might be the D (6 bases). V gave up 8 bases and J gave up 0 bases, with 13 bases separating them. Germline lookup yields CDR1 MNHNS and CDR2 SASEGT. The CDR3 sequence is 14 residues long. CDR3 coding DNA: TGTGCCAGCTCAAGGACAGCCTCTAACTATGGCTACACCTTC. Encoded protein: CASSRTASNYGYTF.

V and J are TRBV28 and TRBJ1-1; D remains unclear. Deletions cut 6 bases from V and 1 base from J, with 15 bases between. The length of the CDR3 is 15 residues. Germline CDR1 MDHEN, CDR2 SYDVKM. CDR3 amino acids: CASSFSLWSNTEAFF. In DNA form, the CDR3 reads TGTGCCAGCAGCTTTAGTTTGTGGTCGAACACTGAAGCTTTCTTT.

This rearrangement joins TRBV4-1 to TRBJ1-4, with a weak D call TRBD1 (5 bases). This CDR3 comprises 16 residues. V was shortened by 0 bases and J by 4 bases, with 12 bases between the two germline ends. CDR1 and CDR2 (germline): MGHRA, YSYEKL. CDR3 in DNA: TGCGCCAGCAGCCAAGATCCGGCGGGGGGTAATGAAAAACTGTTTTTT. Protein: CASSQDPAGGNEKLFF.

CDR3 coding DNA: TGTGCCATCAGTGAAGCCGGGACAGGGTCTAGCAATGAGCAGTTCTTC. It encodes CAISEAGTGSSNEQFF. The chain combines TRBV10-3 with TRBJ2-1; 9 nucleotides line up with TRBD1. This CDR3 comprises 16 residues. V lost 3 bases, J lost 6 bases, and 9 bases stayed unmatched. Germline V gives CDR1 ENHRY, CDR2 SYGVKD.

This clone was counted only a few times. The chain carries TRBV28 and TRBJ2-4, with TRBD1 as a possible D gene (6 bases). V dropped 6 bases and J dropped 5 bases, with 11 bases sitting between them. Germline V gives CDR1 MDHEN, CDR2 SYDVKM. This CDR3 spans 13 amino acids. The CDR3 DNA sequence: TGTGCCAGCAGCTGGACAGATGAAAACATTCAGTACTTC. Translation: CASSWTDENIQYF. Full variable domain (remainder filled in from reference TRBV28 and TRBJ2-4): DVKVTQSSRYLVKRTGEKVFLECVQDMDHENMFWYRQDPGLGLRLIYFSYDVKMKEKGDIPEGYSVSREKKERFSLILESASTNQTSMYLCASSWTDENIQYFGAGTRLSVL.

This sequence joins TRBV5-1 and TRBJ2-7; 8 nucleotides line up with TRBD1. In germline, CDR1 is SGHRS, CDR2 YFSETQ. Trimming cost V 7 bases and J 3 bases; bases outside gene matches: 18. CDR3 length equals 17 residues. In DNA form, the CDR3 reads TGCGCCAGCCGCCAGACAGGGGCTCAAAGCCTCCACTACGAGCAGTACTTC. It yields the protein CASRQTGAQSLHYEQYF.